What follows describes a single T cell receptor beta chain. The data were taken from a study of cytomegalovirus exposure and HLA in healthy donors. Per the germline V gene, CDR1 is MNHEY and CDR2 is SMNVEV (reference sequence). The CDR3 is made up of 15 amino acids. With V trimmed by 6 bases and J by 4 bases, 7 bases remained unmatched. PCR employed 60 Vbeta and 13 Jbeta primers. Sequencing was performed with immunoSEQ multiplex PCR; in TCRdb, only in-frame clones are kept and a portion is missing. Its table lists over 100,000 clones. The TCR was taken from a man aged 30 to 45 in good health and CMV-seronegative. The rearrangement joins TRBV27 to TRBJ2-2, with 8 bases aligning to TRBD1. What was sequenced was PBMCs. The DNA for the CDR3 is TGTGCCAGCAGACAGGGGGGCGTTCGCACCGGGGAGCTGTTTTTT. Translation: CASRQGGVRTGELFF.